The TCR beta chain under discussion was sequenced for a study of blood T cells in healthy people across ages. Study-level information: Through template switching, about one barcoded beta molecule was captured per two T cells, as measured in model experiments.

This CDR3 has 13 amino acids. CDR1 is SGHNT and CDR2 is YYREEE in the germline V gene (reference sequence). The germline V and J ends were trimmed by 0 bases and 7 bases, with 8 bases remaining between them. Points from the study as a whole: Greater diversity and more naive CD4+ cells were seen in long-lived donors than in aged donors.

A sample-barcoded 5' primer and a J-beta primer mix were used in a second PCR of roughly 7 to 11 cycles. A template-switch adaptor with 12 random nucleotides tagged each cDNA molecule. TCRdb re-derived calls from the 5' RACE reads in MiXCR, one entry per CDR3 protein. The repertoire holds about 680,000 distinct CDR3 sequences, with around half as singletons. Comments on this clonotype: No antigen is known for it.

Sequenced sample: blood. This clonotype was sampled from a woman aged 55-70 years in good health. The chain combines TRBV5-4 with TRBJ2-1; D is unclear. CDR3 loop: CASSLVAANEQFF. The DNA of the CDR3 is TGTGCCAGCAGCTTGGTGGCGGCGAATGAGCAGTTCTTC.